One T cell receptor (beta chain) is described in this entry. This receptor's antigen is unknown. This may be a read error, as it is one base from a much larger clone. The conserved closing phenylalanine or tryptophan is absent in this CDR3, likely reflecting a read error. Blood bank volunteers in Maryland, USA served as the healthy controls. For unsorted PBMC libraries, 2 million PBMCs were used after storage in RNAlater at -80 degrees C until RNA extraction. Peripheral blood underwent Ficoll-Hypaque density gradient centrifugation to isolate PBMCs, which were then cryopreserved in liquid nitrogen. These data are taken from a study of neurological immune-mediated disorders (dated by TCRdb to the late 2010s). Notes on the research overall: Using UMI-based sequencing, the study compared peripheral blood TCR-beta repertoires from patients with HTLV-I-associated myelopathy (HAM/TSP), patients with multiple sclerosis, and healthy controls. The cohort included approximately 68 subjects: approximately 14 with HAM/TSP, about 34 with multiple sclerosis, and 20 healthy controls. The approximately 100 TCR-beta libraries included longitudinal samples, technical triplicates and paired sorted CD4+ and CD8+ T-cell subsets alongside PBMC samples. The study at large found these results: No identical CDR3 amino acid sequences were shared among expanded clones across subjects, suggesting private TCR-beta repertoires in all groups. TCR clonal expansion was greatest in HAM/TSP patients and smallest in MS patients, who ranked below even healthy controls.

cDNA synthesis used template-switch 5'RACE with a primer carrying a 10-nucleotide random unique molecular identifier tagging each TCR transcript. Every sequencing run covered 15-18 subjects and yielded more than 180 million TCR-beta sequences. Total RNA was extracted with the RNeasy kit. Using the KAPA Real-time Library Amplification kit, TCR-beta VDJ regions were amplified with primers for the TCR constant region and the 5'RACE anchor. Sample indexes and Illumina adaptors were added in a first PCR, and a second PCR then increased library yield. After Ampure bead purification, the TCR product of roughly 650 bp was size-selected on a 2% E-gel SizeSelection system. Library quality was checked on a Bioanalyzer, concentration was measured with Qubit, and libraries were quantified with the Kapa Library Quantification kit before pooling. An Illumina HiSeq 2500 sequenced the libraries paired-end 2 x 150 bp. To increase sequence diversity, roughly 24-32% phiX was spiked into each library pool. Turning to the authors' computational methods: The quality-filtered reads were processed with the UMI-based MiGEC pipeline, whose error correction step removed more than 80% of the raw TCR sequences. VDJ genes were aligned to IMGT germline references, and clonotypes were defined by unique CDR3 amino acid sequence plus V-J genes. Clonal expansion, Shannon diversity, and CDR3 relatedness (CalcPairwiseDistances, ClusterSamples) were evaluated with VDJtools, and phylogenetic trees were built with CLCbio workbench. Using coefficient-of-variation modelling across technical triplicates, the study counted a clone as expanded if it had at least 8 unique UMIs. TCRdb reprocessing: public reads trimmed at Q25 with fastp, clones called with MiXCR, in-frame beta chains kept. One record per CDR3 amino acid sequence lists the most common genes and DNA. Here the V and J calls rest on TCRdb's processing, not on the authors' analysis. In this sample the table shows just under 45,000 distinct CDR3 sequences, 12% of which occur a single time. Over 1% of the sample belongs to the ten largest clones.

The receptor comes from a female donor in good health. Specimen: PBMCs.

At the DNA level, the sequence is TGTGCCAGCAGTAACCAGGGGAATGGCTACACCTAC. This yields the protein CASSNQGNGYTY. This receptor chain uses TRBV6-6 and TRBJ1-2; perhaps TRBD1 is the D gene, with 6 bases matching. As encoded in the germline V gene (reference sequence), CDR1 is MNHNY while CDR2 is SVGAGI. Termini included, the CDR3 measures 12 amino acids. Only the CDR3 DNA stays, 36 bases, in frame from base 1. The V end loses 5 bases and the J end loses 6 bases, and a stretch of 10 bases separates them.